This record covers a single T cell receptor beta chain. This sample was included in a study of blood T cell repertoires in COVID-19. About the study: Donors in the United States, Italy and Spain gave samples during acute or convalescent COVID-19. T cells, B-cell-depleted T cells, or PBMCs supplied cDNA or gDNA.

V was shortened by 3 bases and J by 4 bases, with 12 bases between the two germline ends. The CDR3 runs 15 residues. Germline values: CDR1 LGHNA, CDR2 YSLEER. Methods used by the authors: Amplification of reference gene primers was used by the study to estimate nucleated cell counts. The protocol was immunoSEQ multiplex PCR, while the TCRdb copy is restricted to in-frame clones and leaves out a portion. D and trimming come from the DNA, and the V and J calls and clone size come from that table. There are 95,000 to 120,000 clones in the sample; about three quarters occur only once, and about 2% lies in the top ten.

This receptor was taken from a woman aged 40 to 50 with acute or convalescent COVID-19. The source material was peripheral blood. The chain is built from TRBV4-3 and TRBJ2-2; possibly TRBD2 for D (7 bases). The CDR3 spells CASSQGGGGTGELFF. The CDR3 bases are TGCGCCAGCAGCCAGGGGGGAGGGGGCACCGGGGAGCTGTTTTTT.